This T cell receptor (beta chain) was observed in a study of blood T cell repertoires in COVID-19. Some clones are missing from TCRdb's copy, which holds only in-frame ones; the method was immunoSEQ multiplex PCR. The table includes around 230,000 clones, 70% to 90% detected once. The CDR3 is 12 residues long. V gave up 3 bases and J gave up 8 bases, with 9 bases separating them. The V gene's germline CDR1 is KGHDR and CDR2 SFDVKD. This clonotype was obtained from a woman in her 40s with acute COVID-19. Sequenced input: PBMCs or T cells enriched from blood (not recorded which). This sequence joins TRBV24-1 and TRBJ1-2; weak D call: TRBD1 (5 bases). The CDR3 region has the DNA TGTGCCACCAGTGATCCAGGGTTGGGCTACACCTTC. Protein product: CATSDPGLGYTF.